This T cell receptor beta chain came from a study of graft-versus-host responses after intestinal transplantation. Overall study: The whole recipient group had anti-thymocyte globulin induction followed by tacrolimus and steroids for around three years. Findings and caveats of the study: Early post-transplant HvG declines were associated with peak circulating GvH clone levels. Within allografts, high graft-versus-host to host-versus-graft clonal ratios were seen among patients with graft-donor T cell macrochimerism. There were GvH clones found in recipient marrow, and some of them appeared first in ileum or blood.

Clones were sequenced by immunoSEQ multiplex PCR, and TCRdb holds only the in-frame ones, with some missing. The repertoire includes approximately 24,000 clones, roughly 93% of them detected once, and 0.53% sits in the top ten. This CDR3 comprises 12 residues. Germline values: CDR1 SGDLS, CDR2 YYNGEE. The germline V and J ends were trimmed by 4 bases and 3 bases, with 6 bases remaining between them. A remark on this clone: Its antigen is undetermined.

The chain combines TRBV9 with TRBJ2-3; the D is unclear. Sequencing was performed on PBMCs, taken 18 days after transplant. This TCR was sampled from a human patient who received an intestinal transplant, so some T cells may come from the graft donor. The CDR3 nucleotides read TGTGCCAGCAGCAAAGATACAGATACGCAGTATTTT. This translates into CASSKDTDTQYF.